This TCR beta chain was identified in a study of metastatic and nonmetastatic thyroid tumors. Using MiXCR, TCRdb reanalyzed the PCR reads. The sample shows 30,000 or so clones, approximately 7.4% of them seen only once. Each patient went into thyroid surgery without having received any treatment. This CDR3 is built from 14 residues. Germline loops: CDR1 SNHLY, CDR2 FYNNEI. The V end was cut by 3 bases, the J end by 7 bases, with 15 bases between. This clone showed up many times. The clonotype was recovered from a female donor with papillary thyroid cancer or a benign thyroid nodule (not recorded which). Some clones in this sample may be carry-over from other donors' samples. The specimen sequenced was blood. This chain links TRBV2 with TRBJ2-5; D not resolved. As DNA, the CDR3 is TGTGCCAGCAGTGATCCTCCCCTCGGCGGGACCCAGTACTTC. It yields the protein CASSDPPLGGTQYF.